This is a list of T cell receptor beta chains from one sample in a study of OX40 agonist ivuxolimab in advanced cancers. Clones were sequenced by immunoSEQ multiplex PCR, and TCRdb holds only the in-frame ones, with some missing. The top ten hold roughly 5% of the sample, which has about 56,000 clones, about four fifths seen once. Sample: CD4+ or CD8+ T cells sorted from blood, taken in a trial of the OX40 agonist ivuxolimab. These receptors were collected from an adult with an advanced solid tumor such as melanoma, head and neck, liver or kidney cancer. CDR3s include the opening cysteine and the closing phenylalanine or tryptophan. Each record gives: V gene, clone size, CDR3 protein. Rows give clone size only sometimes, using once, few, many, or a class for an expanded clone.

TRBV7-6	NA	CASSLNRDRVETQYF
TRBV5-8	NA	CASSLGDSSNQPQHF
TRBV5-1	NA	CASSLNRGETQYF
TRBV5-1	NA	CASSSSNYPYEQYF
TRBV7-3	once	CASSPHTGIQETQYF
TRBV25-1	NA	CASTQAQGGFYEQYF
TRBV5-3	NA	CARSPSLRTGGIEKLFF
TRBV7-9	NA	CASSLAWKGAAGTEAFF
TRBV5-6	NA	CASSLGGRGLGNTIYF
TRBV5-5	NA	CASSLVGPGANEKLFF
TRBV6-1	NA	CASAAPAGANVLTF
TRBV9	NA	CASSSTGWGSEAFF
TRBV28	NA	CASKGSQGGSTNEKLFF
TRBV9	medium-sized	CASSVEATLGGGNTEAFF
TRBV7-9	few	CASSARRNTYEQYF
TRBV7-2	NA	CASKPPNRAGGYTF
TRBV19	NA	CASSTSLFSPGHFSGNTIYF
TRBV6-5	few	CASSSLNTIYF
TRBV29-1	NA	CSVGDNYGYTF
TRBV27	NA	CASSLGDPSLNYEQYF
TRBV18	NA	CASSPLLAGGPFQETQYF
TRBV4-1	NA	CASSQARVPGQYYQETQYF
TRBV7-9	NA	CASSFPSSTDTQYF
TRBV5-1	NA	CASSLTNNRGLGEQYF
TRBV12-2	NA	CASRHVGSEVLSPYNEQFF
TRBV2	NA	CATGGRTGNTIYF
TRBV9	NA	CASSVQGATNEKLFF
TRBV5-5	NA	CASSPRTGATGELFF
TRBV5-1	NA	CASSPRGGVQDEQFF
TRBV6-1	NA	CASRETGEQYF
TRBV6-6	NA	CASSYVSGRGYTF
TRBV30	few	CAWSGRVSGATEAFF
TRBV11-1	once	CASSLYRGTTGELFF
TRBV7-9	NA	CASSVGHWETQYF
TRBV6-1	few	CASRQTGSEQYF
TRBV5-4	NA	CASSLGGGRHTEAFF
TRBV9	NA	CASSPSTVQETQYF
TRBV29-1	NA	CSVEEGGNYGYTF
TRBV11-3	NA	CASSPGQADNEQFF
TRBV25-1	NA	CASSEPLTSGSYNEQFF
TRBV7-3	NA	CASSSEVGRRNTEAFF
TRBV10-2	once	CASSESGWVGENYNEQFF
TRBV6-5	once	CASSPGGYEKLFF
TRBV7-9	NA	CASSLVGFTDTQYF
TRBV9	NA	CASSARDRPYEQYF
TRBV6-5	NA	CASSRRGDEKLFF
TRBV23-1	NA	CASSPRDSPPPQPQHF
TRBV2	NA	CASSVSLSQETQYF
TRBV7-2	NA	CASSFYGLNTEAFF
TRBV5-8	NA	CASSLVAGGANTGELFF
TRBV7-8	once	CASSSRTTDYGYTF
TRBV28	few	CASSPPGTSSYNEQFF
TRBV28	once	CASSFAIRTSGFAYNEQFF
TRBV11-1	NA	CASSHRTGDYGYTF
TRBV9	NA	CASSAPAGGGNTGELFF
TRBV7-7	NA	CASSVAAGQSYEQYF
TRBV5-1	NA	CASSLVSGSIDEQYF
TRBV9	NA	CASSVGSRDMENEKLFF